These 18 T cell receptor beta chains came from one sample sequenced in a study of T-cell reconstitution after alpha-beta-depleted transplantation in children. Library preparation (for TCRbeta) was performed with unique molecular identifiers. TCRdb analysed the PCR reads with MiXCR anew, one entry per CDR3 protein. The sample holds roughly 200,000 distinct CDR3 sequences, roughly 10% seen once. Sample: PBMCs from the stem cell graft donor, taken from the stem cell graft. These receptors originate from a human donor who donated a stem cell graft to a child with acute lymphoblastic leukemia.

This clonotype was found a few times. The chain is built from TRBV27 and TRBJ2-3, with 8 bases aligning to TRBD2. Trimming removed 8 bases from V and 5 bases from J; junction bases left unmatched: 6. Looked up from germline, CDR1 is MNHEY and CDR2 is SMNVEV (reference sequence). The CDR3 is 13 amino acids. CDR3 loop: CASRAGGGDTQYF. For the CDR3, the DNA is TGTGCCAGCCGGGCGGGGGGAGGAGATACGCAGTATTTT.

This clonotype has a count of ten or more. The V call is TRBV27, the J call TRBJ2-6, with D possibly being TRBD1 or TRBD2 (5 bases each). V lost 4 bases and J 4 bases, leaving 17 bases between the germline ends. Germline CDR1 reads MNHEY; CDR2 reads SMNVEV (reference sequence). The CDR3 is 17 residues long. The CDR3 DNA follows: TGTGCCAGCAGTTCGCACGACGGTCGGGACGGGGCCAACGTCCTGACTTTC. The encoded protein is CASSSHDGRDGANVLTF.

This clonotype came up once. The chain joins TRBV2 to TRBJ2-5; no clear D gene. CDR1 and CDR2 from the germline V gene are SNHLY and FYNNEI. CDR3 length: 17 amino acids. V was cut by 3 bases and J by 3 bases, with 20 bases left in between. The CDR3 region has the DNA TGTGCCAGCAGTGAGGGTGGCCCCCTCTCCCGGAAAGAGACCCAGTACTTC. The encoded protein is CASSEGGPLSRKETQYF.

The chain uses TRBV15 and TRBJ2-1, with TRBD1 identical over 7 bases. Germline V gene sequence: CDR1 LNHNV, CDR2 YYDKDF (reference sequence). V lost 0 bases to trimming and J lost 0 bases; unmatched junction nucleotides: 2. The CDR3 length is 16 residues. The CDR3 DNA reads TGTGCCACCAGCAGAGATGCAGGGGGCTCCTACAATGAGCAGTTCTTC. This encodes CATSRDAGGSYNEQFF.

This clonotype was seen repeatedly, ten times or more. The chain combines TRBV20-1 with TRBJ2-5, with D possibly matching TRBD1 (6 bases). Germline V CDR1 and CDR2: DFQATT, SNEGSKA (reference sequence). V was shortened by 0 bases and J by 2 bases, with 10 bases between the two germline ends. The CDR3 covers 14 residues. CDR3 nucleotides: TGCAGTGCTAGAGACGCACAGGGACAAGAGACCCAGTACTTC. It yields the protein CSARDAQGQETQYF.

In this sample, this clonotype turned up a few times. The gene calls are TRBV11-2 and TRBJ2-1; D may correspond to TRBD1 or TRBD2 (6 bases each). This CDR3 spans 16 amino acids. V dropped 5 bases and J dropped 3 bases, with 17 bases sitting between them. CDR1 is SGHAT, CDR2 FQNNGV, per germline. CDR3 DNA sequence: TGTGCCAGCAGCCTAGGGGGTAGCGGCGTCTACAATGAGCAGTTCTTC. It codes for CASSLGGSGVYNEQFF.

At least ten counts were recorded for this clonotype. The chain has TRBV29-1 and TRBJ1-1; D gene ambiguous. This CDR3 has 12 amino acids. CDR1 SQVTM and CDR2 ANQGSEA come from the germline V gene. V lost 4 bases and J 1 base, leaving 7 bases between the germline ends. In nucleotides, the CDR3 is TGCAGCGTTGGAAGCGCGAACACTGAAGCTTTCTTT. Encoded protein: CSVGSANTEAFF.

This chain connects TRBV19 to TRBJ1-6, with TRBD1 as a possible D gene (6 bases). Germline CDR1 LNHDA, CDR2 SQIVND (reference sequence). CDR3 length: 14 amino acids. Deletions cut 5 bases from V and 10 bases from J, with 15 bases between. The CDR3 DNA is TGTGCCAGTAGTGCCCAGGGGCCTTTGTCACCCCTCCACTTT. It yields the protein CASSAQGPLSPLHF.

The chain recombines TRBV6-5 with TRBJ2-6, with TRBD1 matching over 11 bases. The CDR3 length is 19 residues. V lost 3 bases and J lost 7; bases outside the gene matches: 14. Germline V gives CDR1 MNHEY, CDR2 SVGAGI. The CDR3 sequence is CASSYGFGTGGIAANVLTF. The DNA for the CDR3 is TGTGCCAGCAGTTATGGCTTTGGGACAGGGGGAATCGCAGCCAACGTCCTGACTTTC.

DNA of the CDR3: TGTGCCAGCAGTGAATTATGGGGACCACCGAACGAGCAGTACTTC. Encoded protein: CASSELWGPPNEQYF. The rearrangement joins TRBV2 to TRBJ2-7; D is perhaps TRBD1 or TRBD2 (5 bases each). V shed 2 bases and J shed 5 bases, with 16 bases lying between them. Germline CDR1 SNHLY, CDR2 FYNNEI. The CDR3 loop spans 15 amino acids. Using reference TRBV2 and TRBJ2-7 for the parts outside the CDR3, the full variable domain is EPEVTQTPSHQVTQMGQEVILRCVPISNHLYFYWYRQILGQKVEFLVSFYNNEISEKSEIFDDQFSVERPDGSNFTLKIRSTKLEDSAMYFCASSELWGPPNEQYFGPGTRLTVT.

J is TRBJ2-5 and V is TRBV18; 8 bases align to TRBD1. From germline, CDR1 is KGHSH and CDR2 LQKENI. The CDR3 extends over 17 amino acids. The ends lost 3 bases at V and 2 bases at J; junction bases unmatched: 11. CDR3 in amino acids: CASSPFYTGGSQETQYF. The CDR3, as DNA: TGTGCCAGCTCACCTTTCTACACAGGGGGGTCGCAAGAGACCCAGTACTTC.

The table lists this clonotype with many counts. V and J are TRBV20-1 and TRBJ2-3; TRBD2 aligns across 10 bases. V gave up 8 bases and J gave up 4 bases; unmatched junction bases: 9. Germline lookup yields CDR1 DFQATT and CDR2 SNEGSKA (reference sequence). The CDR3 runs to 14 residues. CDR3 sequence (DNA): TGCAGTACCAAAACTAGCGGGGAGGCAGATACGCAGTATTTT. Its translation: CSTKTSGEADTQYF.

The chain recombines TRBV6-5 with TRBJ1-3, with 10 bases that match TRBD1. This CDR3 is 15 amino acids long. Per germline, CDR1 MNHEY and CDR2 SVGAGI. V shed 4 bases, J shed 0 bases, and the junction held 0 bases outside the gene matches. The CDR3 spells CASSWTGGSGNTIYF. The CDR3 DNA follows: TGTGCCAGCAGTTGGACAGGGGGCTCTGGAAACACCATATATTTT.

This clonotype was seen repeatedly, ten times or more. In DNA, the CDR3 is TGTGCCAGCACCCGGACTAGCGGCTCCTACAATGAGCAGTTCTTC. Translation gives CASTRTSGSYNEQFF. The V gene is TRBV12-3 or TRBV12-4, the J gene TRBJ2-1; 10 bases agree with TRBD2. J gave up 0 bases and V 7 bases, and 3 bases lay outside the gene matches. This CDR3 region has 15 residues.

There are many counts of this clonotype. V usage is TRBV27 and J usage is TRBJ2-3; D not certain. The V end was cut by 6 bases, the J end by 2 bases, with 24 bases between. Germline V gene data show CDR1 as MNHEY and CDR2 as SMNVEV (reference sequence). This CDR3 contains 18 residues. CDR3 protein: CASRPRRVVGSSTDTQYF. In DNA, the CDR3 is TGTGCCAGCAGACCCCGTCGGGTTGTGGGCTCCTCCACAGATACGCAGTATTTT.

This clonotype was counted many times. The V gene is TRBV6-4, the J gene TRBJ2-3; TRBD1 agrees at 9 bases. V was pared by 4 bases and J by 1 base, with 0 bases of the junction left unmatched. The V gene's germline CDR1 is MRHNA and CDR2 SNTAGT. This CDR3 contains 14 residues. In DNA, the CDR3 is TGTGCCAGCAGTGGGACAGGGGGCACAGATACGCAGTATTTT. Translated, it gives CASSGTGGTDTQYF.

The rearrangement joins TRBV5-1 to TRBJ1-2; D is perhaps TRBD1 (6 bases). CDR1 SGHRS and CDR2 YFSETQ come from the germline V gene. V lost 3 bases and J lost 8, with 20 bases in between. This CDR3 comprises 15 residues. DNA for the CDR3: TGCGCCAGCAGCTCGGGGGCCAGGATGGTCGGAGGCTACACCTTC. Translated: CASSSGARMVGGYTF.

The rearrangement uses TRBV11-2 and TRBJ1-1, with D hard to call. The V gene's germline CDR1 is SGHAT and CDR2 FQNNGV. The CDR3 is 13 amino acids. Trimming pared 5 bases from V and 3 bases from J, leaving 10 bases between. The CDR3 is CASSTQDDTEAFF. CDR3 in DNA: TGTGCCAGCAGCACGCAGGACGACACTGAAGCTTTCTTT.